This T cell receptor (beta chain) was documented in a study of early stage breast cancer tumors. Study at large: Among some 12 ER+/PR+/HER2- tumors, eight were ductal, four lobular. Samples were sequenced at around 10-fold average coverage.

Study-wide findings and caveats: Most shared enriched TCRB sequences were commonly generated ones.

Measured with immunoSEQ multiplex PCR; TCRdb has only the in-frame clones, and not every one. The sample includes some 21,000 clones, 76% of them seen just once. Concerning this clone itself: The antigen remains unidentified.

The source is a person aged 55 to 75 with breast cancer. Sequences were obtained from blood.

Written as DNA, the CDR3 is TGCGCCAGCAGCGACGGACTAGCGGGGGTCGGCACAGATACGCAGTATTTT. Translation gives CASSDGLAGVGTDTQYF. The chain is built from TRBV5-1 and TRBJ2-3; 13 bases agree with TRBD2. This CDR3 spans 17 amino acids. V lost 4 bases to trimming and J lost 1 base; unmatched junction nucleotides: 6. Germline CDR1 SGHRS, CDR2 YFSETQ.